Below, 27 T cell receptor beta chains from the same sample are listed, as sequenced in a study of control samples from healthy donors and cancer patients (TCRdb year 2020). The library was built by means of the immunoSEQ multiplex PCR assay. TCRdb carries this immuneACCESS record with in-frame sequences only. Its versions omit some clonotypes, under half of them owing to an unresolved V gene in the studies checked, with the rest unexplained. Present in this sample are hundreds of thousands of clones, 90% of which were seen just once. 5% to 8% of the sample goes to the ten largest clones. The material sequenced was PBMCs. Receptors originate from a man in his forties with head and neck cancer.

The sample holds a few counts of this clone. The gene calls are TRBV6-6 and TRBJ1-5; 9 nucleotides align to TRBD1. Germline CDR1 reads MNHNY; CDR2 reads SVGAGI (reference sequence). The CDR3 runs to 18 residues. The J segment lost 6 bases and the V segment lost 6 bases, leaving 18 bases of the junction unmatched. This CDR3 is CASSRKNTGTGYSQPQHF. The CDR3 DNA follows: TGTGCCAGCAGCCGAAAGAATACCGGGACAGGGTACAGTCAGCCCCAGCATTTT.

This clone was recorded only once. This chain links TRBV5-4 with TRBJ1-1; 9 nucleotides line up with TRBD1. V lost 3 bases and J lost 6; bases outside the gene matches: 6. Germline-derived CDR1 and CDR2 are SGHNT and YYREEE (reference sequence). CDR3 length: 14 amino acids. Here the CDR3 reads CASSSGTGWAEAFF. For the CDR3, the DNA is TGTGCCAGCAGCTCCGGGACAGGGTGGGCTGAAGCTTTCTTT.

The chain is built from TRBV6-5 and TRBJ2-7, with 7 bases fitting TRBD1. CDR1 and CDR2 from the germline V gene are MNHEY and SVGAGI. Trimming at V came to 6 bases and at J to 0 bases, leaving 8 bases not matched to a gene. The CDR3 spans 15 residues. In nucleotides, the CDR3 is TGTGCCAGCAGACCGGCGACAGGGAGCTCCTACGAGCAGTACTTC. It translates to CASRPATGSSYEQYF.

This clone was observed many times. The chain combines TRBV7-8 with TRBJ2-1; the match to TRBD2 covers 8 bases. This CDR3 contains 15 residues. The germline gives CDR1 SGHVS, CDR2 FQNEAQ. With 1 base clipped from V and 6 bases from J, the junction kept 5 bases outside the gene matches. The CDR3 spells CASSLEGTSVNEQFF. In nucleotides, the CDR3 is TGTGCCAGCAGCTTAGAGGGGACTAGTGTCAATGAGCAGTTCTTC.

The rearrangement joins TRBV5-1 to TRBJ2-5; D gene unclear. With 2 bases removed from V and 2 bases from J, the gap between germline ends came to 10 bases. In germline, CDR1 is SGHRS, CDR2 YFSETQ. The CDR3 has 14 residues. CDR3 amino acids: CASSFLQTQETQYF. CDR3 nucleotide sequence: TGCGCCAGCAGCTTTCTACAGACTCAAGAGACCCAGTACTTC.

Of note for this clone: Other DNA sequences within the sample encode an identical CDR3. The chain links TRBV19 to TRBJ1-5; tentatively, D is TRBD1 (5 bases). The CDR3 covers 22 residues. The V gene's germline CDR1 is LNHDA and CDR2 SQIVND (reference sequence). V lost 1 base to trimming and J lost 5 bases, with 33 bases between them. The CDR3: CASSIGLWGRAGELAVDQPQHF. CDR3 nucleotide sequence: TGTGCCAGTAGTATAGGGCTATGGGGCCGGGCGGGGGAACTAGCTGTCGATCAGCCCCAGCATTTT.

The chain is built from TRBV27 and TRBJ1-2, with 8 bases aligning to TRBD1. V lost 5 bases to trimming and J lost 4 bases; unmatched junction nucleotides: 6. Germline V gene lookup returns CDR1 MNHEY and CDR2 SMNVEV (reference sequence). The CDR3 is 14 amino acids. The CDR3 loop is CASSSGQGLYGYTF. The DNA of the CDR3 is TGTGCCAGCAGTAGCGGACAGGGTCTCTATGGCTACACCTTC.

This clone has a single count. The rearrangement joins TRBV2 to TRBJ1-2; D is undetermined. Trimming removed 5 bases from V and 3 bases from J, with 19 bases in between. The CDR3 loop spans 16 amino acids. The V gene's germline CDR1 is SNHLY and CDR2 FYNNEI. The CDR3 loop reads CASSPSRAGEYYGYTF. DNA for the CDR3: TGTGCCAGCAGTCCGAGTCGGGCCGGGGAGTACTATGGCTACACCTTC. The complete variable domain, with remaining parts taken from reference TRBV2 and TRBJ1-2, reads EPEVTQTPSHQVTQMGQEVILRCVPISNHLYFYWYRQILGQKVEFLVSFYNNEISEKSEIFDDQFSVERPDGSNFTLKIRSTKLEDSAMYFCASSPSRAGEYYGYTFGSGTRLTVV.

This chain connects TRBV7-2 to TRBJ1-2; TRBD1 agrees at 8 bases. CDR3 size: 16 residues. V lost 1 base and J lost 3; bases outside the gene matches: 7. Per germline, CDR1 SGHTA and CDR2 FQGNSA. The CDR3 sequence is CASSLEMDRDYYGYTF. The CDR3 DNA reads TGTGCCAGCAGCTTAGAAATGGACAGGGATTACTATGGCTACACCTTC.

The genes are TRBV15 and TRBJ2-3, with TRBD1 identical over 8 bases. The CDR3 loop spans 15 amino acids. The V and J ends lost 4 bases and 4 bases, in that order; junction bases with no gene match: 7. Germline CDR1 is LNHNV and CDR2 is YYDKDF (reference sequence). The CDR3 DNA is TGTGCCACCAGCACCAGACAGGGGTTGGCAGATACGCAGTATTTT. Translated: CATSTRQGLADTQYF.

V gene TRBV11-2 combines with J gene TRBJ2-7, with unresolved D. Germline values: CDR1 SGHAT, CDR2 FQNNGV. This CDR3 is built from 17 residues. Trimming pared 3 bases from V and 3 bases from J, leaving 21 bases between. The CDR3, as DNA: TGTGCCAGCAGCTTTATCATCGGACCTAGAGATGACTACGAGCAGTACTTC. Translation gives CASSFIIGPRDDYEQYF.

This chain uses TRBV3-1 (or the pseudogene TRBV3-2) with TRBJ1-6; no clear D gene. V was shortened by 0 bases and J by 9 bases, with 9 bases between the two germline ends. This CDR3 contains 14 residues. Germline assignment: CDR1 LGHDT and CDR2 YNNKEL (reference sequence). The CDR3 DNA sequence: TGTGCCAGCAGCCAAGATCTACGACGTTCACCCCTCCACTTT. It is translated as CASSQDLRRSPLHF.

The chain employs TRBV14 and TRBJ2-1, with 9 bases identical to TRBD1. CDR1 is SGHDN and CDR2 is FVKESK in the germline V gene. With 0 bases clipped from V and 9 bases from J, the junction kept 12 bases outside the gene matches. This CDR3 comprises 17 residues. CDR3 nucleotide sequence: TGTGCCAGCAGCCAAGAGAAGGGGACAGGGAGTAGGGGTGAGCAGTTCTTC. It codes for CASSQEKGTGSRGEQFF.

The genes are TRBV30 and TRBJ1-2; D is unclear. CDR3 length: 13 amino acids. Trimming cost V 0 bases and J 4 bases, with 9 bases left between them. Germline CDR1 reads GTSNPN; CDR2 reads SVGIG (reference sequence). In DNA, the CDR3 is TGTGCCTGGAGTGTGAAGGTACTCTATGGCTACACCTTC. Translation gives CAWSVKVLYGYTF.

V gene TRBV19 combines with J gene TRBJ2-7, with TRBD1 matching 8 bases. CDR3 length: 16 amino acids. Trimming took 0 bases from V and 3 from J; bases not matched to a gene: 7. CDR1 LNHDA and CDR2 SQIVND come from the germline V gene (reference sequence). Here the CDR3 reads CASSIDLGTGGYEQYF. The CDR3 nucleotides are TGTGCCAGTAGTATAGATCTTGGAACAGGGGGCTACGAGCAGTACTTC.

The V and J genes are TRBV5-1 and TRBJ2-3; TRBD1 agrees at 9 bases. Trimming cost V 4 bases and J 2 bases; bases outside gene matches: 8. CDR1 is SGHRS, CDR2 YFSETQ, per germline. There are 16 residues in the CDR3. In DNA, the CDR3 is TGCGCCAGCAGCCACCGGGACAGGGTCTCCACAGATACGCAGTATTTT. This codes for CASSHRDRVSTDTQYF.

The J gene is TRBJ1-2, the V gene TRBV6-2 or TRBV6-3; 8 positions agree with TRBD1. The V gene's germline CDR1 is MNHEY and CDR2 SVGEGT. The CDR3 is made up of 14 amino acids. With 0 bases clipped from V and 6 bases from J, the junction kept 3 bases outside the gene matches. CDR3 nucleotide sequence: TGTGCCAGCAGTTACTCCGGACAGGGAGATGGCTACACCTTC. The encoded protein is CASSYSGQGDGYTF.

J is TRBJ2-7 and V is TRBV14, with TRBD1 identical over 9 bases. Germline V gene data show CDR1 as SGHDN and CDR2 as FVKESK. The length of the CDR3 is 15 residues. Trimming took 3 bases from V and 5 from J; bases not matched to a gene: 8. The CDR3 nucleotides are TGTGCCAGCAGCCATCCCGGGACAGGGAGACACGAGCAGTACTTC. Residues: CASSHPGTGRHEQYF.

This chain joins TRBV6-5 and TRBJ1-6, with a weak D call TRBD1 (5 bases). Germline CDR1 reads MNHEY; CDR2 reads SVGAGI. V was shortened by 0 bases and J by 8 bases, with 11 bases between the two germline ends. The length of the CDR3 is 15 residues. CDR3 DNA: TGTGCCAGCAGTTACTCCGGGACGAAACATTCACCCCTCCACTTT. Encoded protein: CASSYSGTKHSPLHF.

This chain links TRBV21-1 with TRBJ1-6. TRBV21-1 is a known pseudogene. This CDR3 is built from 17 residues. Written as DNA, the CDR3 is TGTGCCAGCAGCAGGGAAGTTCCCCGCTCCTATAATTCACCCCTCCACTTT. Protein sequence: CASSREVPRSYNSPLHF.

This clone occurred once. The chain carries TRBV4-1 and TRBJ1-5; perhaps TRBD1 as D (5 bases). This CDR3 is built from 15 residues. Germline CDR1 MGHRA, CDR2 YSYEKL. V was shortened by 4 bases and J by 4 bases, with 14 bases between the two germline ends. The CDR3 protein is CASSPQGTINQPQHF. CDR3 in DNA: TGCGCCAGCAGCCCCCAAGGGACTATTAATCAGCCCCAGCATTTT.

V usage is TRBV7-3 and J usage is TRBJ2-2, with TRBD2 identical over 11 bases. Germline-derived CDR1 and CDR2 are SGHTA and FQGTGA. V lost 5 bases and J lost 6; bases outside the gene matches: 8. This CDR3 has 16 residues. As DNA, the CDR3 is TGTGCCAGCAGCCCGGGACTAGCGGAGGGGGCCGGGGAGCTGTTTTTT. Translating gives CASSPGLAEGAGELFF.

CDR3 coding DNA: TGTGCCAGTAGCAACATACAGGGGAAAGAGACCCAGTACTTC. Translated, it gives CASSNIQGKETQYF. The gene calls are TRBV19 and TRBJ2-5; 7 nucleotides agree with TRBD1. The CDR3 covers 14 residues. With 6 bases clipped from V and 3 bases from J, the junction kept 7 bases outside the gene matches. Germline-derived CDR1 and CDR2 are LNHDA and SQIVND (reference sequence).

With respect to this clone: Because the CDR3's place on the DNA is in doubt, the DNA is left out and the CDR3 is given as listed by TCRdb. This chain connects TRBV27 to TRBJ2-7; TRBD1 reflects the table's D call only, with no check against the DNA. The CDR3 region is 14 residues in length, termini included. Germline values: CDR1 MNHEY, CDR2 SMNVEV (reference sequence). The CDR3 sequence is CASSSSDRTYEQYF.

V and J are TRBV12-3 or TRBV12-4 and TRBJ2-2, with 10 bases that match TRBD1. Unmatched junction bases numbered 1, after V lost 5 bases and J lost 7 bases. The CDR3 is made up of 13 amino acids. CDR3 coding DNA: TGTGCCAGCAGTGGACAGGGGGGCGGGGAGCTGTTTTTT. It encodes CASSGQGGGELFF.

The V call is TRBV9, the J call TRBJ1-3; no firm D call. The CDR3 runs 16 residues. V lost 0 bases and J 0 bases, leaving 10 bases between the germline ends. Germline CDR1 reads SGDLS; CDR2 reads YYNGEE. The chain's CDR3 is CASSVDGGFSGNTIYF. DNA for the CDR3: TGTGCCAGCAGCGTAGATGGCGGCTTCTCTGGAAACACCATATATTTT. Full variable domain (rest looked up from reference TRBV9 and TRBJ1-3): DSGVTQTPKHLITATGQRVTLRCSPRSGDLSVYWYQQSLDQGLQFLIQYYNGEERAKGNILERFSAQQFPDLHSELNLSSLELGDSALYFCASSVDGGFSGNTIYFGEGSWLTVV.

This sequence joins TRBV18 and TRBJ2-7; TRBD1 might be the D (5 bases). The CDR3 loop spans 14 amino acids. Germline CDR1 and CDR2: KGHSH and LQKENI. The V end was cut by 8 bases, the J end by 5 bases, with 19 bases between. The CDR3 nucleotides read TGTGCCAGCAGCCCAGGGATGGGTACCAACGAGCAGTACTTC. Amino acids: CASSPGMGTNEQYF.